Listed here are 8 T cell receptor beta chains from one sample, sequenced in a study of T cells in Graves' hyperthyroidism and ophthalmopathy. What was amplified from RNA transcripts were TCR beta CDR3 regions. When the TCR CDR3 underwent first-round RT-PCR, the HTBI primer set was used. One entry per CDR3 protein, called by TCRdb with MiXCR from the multiplex PCR reads. The sample includes 600,000 to 700,000 distinct CDR3 sequences, 14% to 15% of them seen just once. The sequenced sample consisted of blood. The source of these receptors is a middle-aged woman with Graves' ophthalmopathy.

At least ten counts were recorded for this clonotype. The genes are TRBV11-3 and TRBJ2-7; TRBD2 might be the D (6 bases). CDR1 and CDR2 (germline): SGHNT, YENEEA. The germline V and J ends were trimmed by 5 bases and 3 bases, with 14 bases remaining between them. The CDR3 runs 14 residues. CDR3 in amino acids: CASSGGTEFYEQYF. The CDR3 bases are TGTGCCAGCAGCGGGGGGACGGAGTTCTACGAGCAGTACTTC.

This clonotype was seen at least ten times. The J gene is TRBJ2-7, the V gene TRBV28; 8 bases match TRBD2. There are 16 residues in the CDR3. The germline V gene has CDR1 MDHEN and CDR2 SYDVKM. J gave up 3 bases and V 2 bases, and 9 bases lay outside the gene matches. CDR3 loop: CASSLGGTSLVYEQYF. The CDR3 DNA is TGTGCCAGCAGTTTAGGGGGGACTAGTCTCGTCTACGAGCAGTACTTC.

This clonotype was observed many times. The chain uses TRBV6-2 or TRBV6-3 and TRBJ2-7; 10 bases are a match to TRBD2. V lost 7 bases and J lost 4; bases outside the gene matches: 7. The CDR3 extends over 14 amino acids. In germline, CDR1 is MNHEY, CDR2 SVGEGT. CDR3 residues: CASTTGTSEYEQYF. The CDR3 DNA reads TGTGCCAGCACCACCGGGACTAGCGAGTACGAGCAGTACTTC.

There are many counts of this clonotype. CDR3 protein: CASRRPGQVFGYTF. DNA of the CDR3: TGTGCCAGCAGGCGCCCGGGACAGGTTTTTGGCTACACCTTC. This rearrangement joins TRBV12-3 or TRBV12-4 to TRBJ1-2; 8 nucleotides line up with TRBD1. The CDR3 spans 14 residues. V lost 6 bases and J lost 7; bases outside the gene matches: 10.

In its sample, this clonotype was seen many times. The chain combines TRBV6-5 with TRBJ1-1; D is uncertain. Deletions cut 2 bases from V and 0 bases from J, with 7 bases between. Germline-derived CDR1 and CDR2 are MNHEY and SVGAGI. The CDR3 loop spans 14 amino acids. The CDR3 DNA is TGTGCCAGCAGTTACGCGGCGGTGAACACTGAAGCTTTCTTT. It yields the protein CASSYAAVNTEAFF.

Regarding this clonotype: Given a much more abundant clone one base away, this may be a read error. The rearrangement uses TRBV12-3 or TRBV12-4 and TRBJ2-5; D gene ambiguous. This CDR3 comprises 15 residues. Trimming took 7 bases from V and 1 from J, leaving 16 bases between them. CDR3 sequence reads: CASTEVEGSQETQYF. The CDR3, as DNA: TGTGCCAGCACCGAAGTGGAAGGGTCCCAAGAGACCCAGTACTTC.

V usage is TRBV28 and J usage is TRBJ2-6; a weak D match, TRBD1 (6 bases). The CDR3 contains 19 residues. CDR1 MDHEN and CDR2 SYDVKM come from the germline V gene. Deletions cut 5 bases from V and 0 bases from J, with 20 bases between. The CDR3 nucleotides are TGTGCCAGCAGTCATCCTCTGAAGGGGACAAGCTCTGGGGCCAACGTCCTGACTTTC. It translates to CASSHPLKGTSSGANVLTF.

This chain links TRBV28 with TRBJ1-5; 9 bases match TRBD1. This CDR3 spans 15 amino acids. With 5 bases clipped from V and 6 bases from J, the junction kept 8 bases outside the gene matches. Germline V CDR1 and CDR2: MDHEN, SYDVKM. The CDR3 DNA reads as TGTGCCAGCAGTGCCCCGGGACAGGGACGTCAGCCCCAGCATTTT. Amino acids: CASSAPGQGRQPQHF.